The sample holds a few counts of the clone carrying this TCR beta chain. Antigen: not known. The sample originates from a study of beta chain features in type 1 diabetes. Study findings and constraints: Still unanswered here is whether HLA type influences TCRB rearrangement. In every one of the four CD4+ subsets, TCRB CDR3s were moderately but significantly shorter in Type 1 diabetes patients.

A sort by CD45RO/CCR7/CD25/CD127/CD95/CD27 yielded CD4+ naive, central memory, regulatory and stem cell-like memory cells. CDR1 is MNHEY and CDR2 is SMNVEV in the germline V gene (reference sequence). The CDR3 is made up of 13 amino acids. Trimming removed 8 bases at V and 1 base at J, with 11 bases between. TCRB transcripts that were expressed got sequenced, as all of the isolated RNA had been reverse transcribed. The table came from immunoSEQ multiplex PCR; TCRdb's copy has only in-frame clones and leaves some out. The sample has 600,000 to 700,000 clones; around 12% are singletons. The chain combines TRBV27 with TRBJ1-1, with D perhaps matching TRBD1 (5 bases). Sample: naive CD4+ T cells from blood. This TCR was recovered from a man aged 25 to 40 with type 1 diabetes. CDR3 residues: CASSRVGNTEAFF. The CDR3 DNA sequence: TGTGCCAGCTCCAGGGTCGGGAACACTGAAGCTTTCTTT.